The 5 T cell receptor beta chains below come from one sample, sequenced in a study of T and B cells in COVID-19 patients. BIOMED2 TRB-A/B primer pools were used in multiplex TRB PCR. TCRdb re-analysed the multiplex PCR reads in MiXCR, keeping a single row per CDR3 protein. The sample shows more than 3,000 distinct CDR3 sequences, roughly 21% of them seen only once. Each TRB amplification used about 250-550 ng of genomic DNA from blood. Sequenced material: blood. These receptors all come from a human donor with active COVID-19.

In DNA, the CDR3 is TGTGCCAGCAGCTTAATGGCGGACAGTATAGGGGGAGGTTCACCCCTCCACTTT. Translated, it gives CASSLMADSIGGGSPLHF. The rearrangement joins TRBV7-9 to TRBJ1-6; tentatively, D is TRBD1 (6 bases). Trimming cost V 2 bases and J 9 bases, with 23 bases left between them. This CDR3 spans 18 amino acids. CDR1 and CDR2 (germline): SEHNR, FQNEAQ (reference sequence).

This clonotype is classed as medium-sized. For the CDR3, the DNA is TGCGCCAGCAGCTGGAGGAAGGGGAGGTATGGCTACACCTTC. As protein: CASSWRKGRYGYTF. The chain links TRBV5-1 to TRBJ1-2; D may be TRBD1 (5 bases). The CDR3 consists of 14 residues. The germline V gene encodes CDR1 SGHRS and CDR2 YFSETQ. The V end was cut by 3 bases, the J end by 5 bases, with 14 bases between.

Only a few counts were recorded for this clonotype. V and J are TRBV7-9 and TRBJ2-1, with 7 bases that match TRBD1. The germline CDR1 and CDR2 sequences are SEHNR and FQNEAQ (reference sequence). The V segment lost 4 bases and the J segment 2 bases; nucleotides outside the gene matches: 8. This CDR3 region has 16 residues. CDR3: CASSSRQGPTYNEQFF. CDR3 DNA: TGTGCCAGCAGCTCTCGACAGGGCCCCACCTACAATGAGCAGTTCTTC.

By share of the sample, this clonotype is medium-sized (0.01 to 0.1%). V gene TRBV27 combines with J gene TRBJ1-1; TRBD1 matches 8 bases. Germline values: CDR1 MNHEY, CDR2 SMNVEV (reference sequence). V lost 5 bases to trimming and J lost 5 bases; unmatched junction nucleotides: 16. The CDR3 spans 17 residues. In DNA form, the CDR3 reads TGTGCCAGCAGTCGACTTGGGACAGGAGTTCTGGTAACTGAAGCTTTCTTT. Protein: CASSRLGTGVLVTEAFF.

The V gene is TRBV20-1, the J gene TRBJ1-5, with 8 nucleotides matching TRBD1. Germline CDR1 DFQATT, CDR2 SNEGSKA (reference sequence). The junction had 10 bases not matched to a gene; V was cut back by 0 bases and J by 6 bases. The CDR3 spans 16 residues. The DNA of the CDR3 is TGCAGTGCTAGAGATCCCTTTACAGGGGGGGGTCAGCCCCAGCATTTT. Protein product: CSARDPFTGGGQPQHF.